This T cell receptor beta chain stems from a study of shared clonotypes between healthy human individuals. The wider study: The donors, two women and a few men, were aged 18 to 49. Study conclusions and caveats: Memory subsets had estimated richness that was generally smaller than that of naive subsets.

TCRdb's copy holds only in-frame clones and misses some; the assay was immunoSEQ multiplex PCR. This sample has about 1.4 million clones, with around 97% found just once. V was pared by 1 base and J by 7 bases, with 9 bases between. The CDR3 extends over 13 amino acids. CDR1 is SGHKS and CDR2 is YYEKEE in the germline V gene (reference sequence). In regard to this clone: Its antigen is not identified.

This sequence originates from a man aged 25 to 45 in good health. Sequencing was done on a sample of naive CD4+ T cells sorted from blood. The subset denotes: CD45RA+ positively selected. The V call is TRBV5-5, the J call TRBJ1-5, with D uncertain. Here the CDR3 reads CASSLFGGQPQHF. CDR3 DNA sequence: TGTGCCAGCAGCTTGTTTGGTGGACAGCCCCAGCATTTT.